This passage covers 24 T cell receptor beta chains from one sample sequenced in a study of PD-L1 blockade in urothelial cancer. Repertoires were generated with immunoSEQ multiplex PCR, while TCRdb's copy carries only in-frame clones and drops some. The repertoire has 45,000 to 65,000 clones, about 87% of them found once; the top ten carry 5% to 6%. The sample in question was PBMCs, obtained around atezolizumab (anti-PD-L1) treatment. The receptors here all came from a middle-aged man with urothelial cancer.

The chain uses TRBV15 and TRBJ2-1, with 9 nucleotides matching TRBD2. Germline CDR1 and CDR2: LNHNV and YYDKDF (reference sequence). The CDR3 has 15 residues. With 0 bases clipped from V and 9 bases from J, the junction kept 6 bases outside the gene matches. Here the CDR3 reads CATSRDAGGASEQFF. DNA for the CDR3: TGTGCCACCAGCAGAGATGCGGGGGGGGCTAGTGAGCAGTTCTTC.

The V call is TRBV13, the J call TRBJ1-1; a weak D match, TRBD1 (5 bases). Trimming took 5 bases from V and 1 from J, leaving 20 bases between them. Germline assignment: CDR1 PRHDT and CDR2 FYEKMQ (reference sequence). The CDR3 length is 17 residues. CDR3 sequence reads: CASSQILLRQKNTEAFF. The CDR3 DNA is TGTGCCAGCAGCCAGATCCTCTTGCGACAGAAGAACACTGAAGCTTTCTTT.

V and J are TRBV28 and TRBJ2-1; TRBD2 matches at 12 bases. This CDR3 contains 19 residues. From germline, CDR1 is MDHEN and CDR2 SYDVKM. J lost 12 bases, V lost 5 bases, and 23 bases had no gene match. The CDR3 bases are TGTGCCAGCAGTGGGGGACAGGGGACTAGCGGGTGGAAGGGGTTCGGGCAGTTCTTC. Translating it yields CASSGGQGTSGWKGFGQFF.

J is TRBJ2-3 and V is TRBV7-2, with 12 bases identical to TRBD2. Trimming cost V 5 bases and J 6 bases; bases outside gene matches: 9. The germline gives CDR1 SGHTA, CDR2 FQGNSA. The CDR3 runs 16 residues. CDR3 amino acids: CASSPPGLAGADTQYF. CDR3 nucleotides: TGTGCCAGCAGCCCCCCGGGACTAGCGGGCGCGGATACGCAGTATTTT.

The rearrangement joins TRBV2 to TRBJ1-5; 9 bases map to TRBD1. V was pared by 6 bases and J by 4 bases, with 7 bases of the junction left unmatched. The CDR3 contains 15 residues. The V gene's germline CDR1 is SNHLY and CDR2 FYNNEI. The DNA of the CDR3 is TGTGCCAGCAGCTCCGGGACAGGGCGAAATCAGCCCCAGCATTTT. This gives the protein CASSSGTGRNQPQHF.

The chain combines TRBV5-1 with TRBJ2-7; perhaps TRBD2 as D (6 bases). The CDR3 has 18 amino acids. The germline CDR1 and CDR2 sequences are SGHRS and YFSETQ. V dropped 0 bases and J dropped 4 bases, with 23 bases sitting between them. The CDR3 region has the DNA TGCGCCAGCAGCTTGGCAATCGGATTAACGGGAGCGGAGTACGAGCAGTACTTC. Translating it yields CASSLAIGLTGAEYEQYF.

This chain links TRBV11-3 with TRBJ2-2, with 10 bases that match TRBD1. V lost 6 bases and J lost 6; bases outside the gene matches: 7. The CDR3 is 15 residues long. In germline, CDR1 is SGHNT, CDR2 YENEEA. The CDR3 sequence is CASSQPGQGPGELFF. The CDR3 DNA reads as TGTGCCAGCAGTCAACCGGGACAGGGGCCCGGGGAGCTGTTTTTT.

The genes are TRBV30 and TRBJ2-1; 10 bases are shared with TRBD2. J lost 13 bases, V lost 3 bases, and 6 bases had no gene match. The CDR3 is 12 residues long. From germline, CDR1 is GTSNPN and CDR2 SVGIG (reference sequence). The CDR3 here is CAWSFSGRPQFF. The DNA of the CDR3 is TGTGCCTGGAGCTTTAGCGGGAGGCCCCAGTTCTTC.

V usage is TRBV27 and J usage is TRBJ2-1, with TRBD2 as a possible D gene (8 bases). Per the germline V gene, CDR1 is MNHEY and CDR2 is SMNVEV (reference sequence). The CDR3 is 14 residues long. With 5 bases removed from V and 13 bases from J, the gap between germline ends came to 21 bases. CDR3 residues: CASSPLAGSGGQFF. The CDR3 DNA follows: TGTGCCAGCAGTCCTCTAGCGGGCTCAGGGGGTCAGTTCTTC.

The V and J genes are TRBV18 and TRBJ1-1; 7 positions match TRBD1. Germline CDR1 KGHSH, CDR2 LQKENI. The length of the CDR3 is 11 residues. Trimming at V came to 6 bases and at J to 7 bases, leaving 2 bases not matched to a gene. CDR3 sequence: CASSGQVEAFF. In nucleotides, the CDR3 is TGTGCCAGCTCCGGACAGGTTGAAGCTTTCTTT.

The V call is TRBV25-1, the J call TRBJ1-1; no definite D call. Germline CDR1 MGHDK, CDR2 SYGVNS. CDR3 length equals 14 residues. V lost 2 bases and J lost 6, with 13 bases in between. The CDR3 loop is CASSEAIFAAEAFF. The CDR3 nucleotides are TGTGCCAGCAGTGAAGCTATTTTCGCCGCTGAAGCTTTCTTT. The whole variable domain, filled in from reference TRBV25-1 and TRBJ1-1, reads EADIYQTPRYLVIGTGKKITLECSQTMGHDKMYWYQQDPGMELHLIHYSYGVNSTEKGDLSSESTVSRIRTEHFPLTLESARPSHTSQYLCASSEAIFAAEAFFGQGTRLTVV.

V is TRBV7-8 and J is TRBJ1-5, with D tentatively TRBD1 (5 bases). The CDR3 has 15 residues. V was shortened by 6 bases and J by 4 bases, with 16 bases between the two germline ends. Germline CDR1 reads SGHVS; CDR2 reads FQNEAQ. CDR3 region: CASRALAGSNQPQHF. The DNA for the CDR3 is TGTGCCAGCAGGGCCCTGGCAGGGTCGAATCAGCCCCAGCATTTT.

This chain uses TRBV28 with TRBJ2-1; 10 positions match TRBD1. With 3 bases clipped from V and 8 bases from J, the junction kept 19 bases outside the gene matches. The CDR3 length is 19 residues. CDR1 is MDHEN, CDR2 SYDVKM, per germline. The CDR3 DNA follows: TGTGCCAGCAGTTTTCCGGGACAGGGGAAACGGGTTCGTTCGGATGAGCAGTTCTTC. Protein sequence: CASSFPGQGKRVRSDEQFF.

The chain combines TRBV18 with TRBJ2-3, with D maybe TRBD2 (6 bases). V lost 0 bases and J 3 bases, leaving 13 bases between the germline ends. The length of the CDR3 is 16 residues. Germline values: CDR1 KGHSH, CDR2 LQKENI. CDR3: CASSPPGTGETDTQYF. The CDR3 nucleotides are TGTGCCAGCTCACCACCAGGGACGGGAGAGACAGATACGCAGTATTTT.

The J gene is TRBJ2-5, the V gene TRBV27, with D unresolved. This CDR3 contains 17 residues. The germline V gene has CDR1 MNHEY and CDR2 SMNVEV (reference sequence). The V and J ends lost 7 bases and 2 bases respectively, with 23 bases between them. CDR3 DNA sequence: TGTGCCAGCACCCTCCGCGAAACTCCCCCCAAACAAGAGACCCAGTACTTC. Amino acids: CASTLRETPPKQETQYF.

This clone was observed a few times. The V gene is TRBV14, the J gene TRBJ2-7; D is undetermined. CDR3 length: 15 amino acids. V was trimmed by 4 bases and J by 0 bases, leaving 13 bases between them. CDR1 SGHDN and CDR2 FVKESK come from the germline V gene. The CDR3 region has the DNA TGTGCCAGCAGCCGGCACACCCTCAGCTCCTACGAGCAGTACTTC. It codes for CASSRHTLSSYEQYF.

The gene calls are TRBV6-4 and TRBJ2-3; D unclear. The V gene's germline CDR1 is MRHNA and CDR2 SNTAGT. The CDR3 runs to 13 residues. V lost 4 bases to trimming and J lost 6 bases, with 11 bases between them. The DNA for the CDR3 is TGTGCCAGCAGTGCCAGGAACGCGGATACGCAGTATTTT. This sequence encodes CASSARNADTQYF.

This clone was recorded once. V usage is TRBV6-5 and J usage is TRBJ2-4; TRBD2 aligns across 7 bases. This CDR3 region has 13 residues. Looked up from germline, CDR1 is MNHEY and CDR2 is SVGAGI. After removal of 6 bases from V and 8 bases from J, the junction contained 7 bases not matched to a gene. In nucleotides, the CDR3 is TGTGCCAGCAGCCCTCGGGGGGAGGACATTCAGTACTTC. Its translation is CASSPRGEDIQYF.

The J gene is TRBJ2-4, the V gene TRBV9, with D tentatively TRBD2 (6 bases). Trimming left V 4 bases short and J 14 bases short, with 19 bases between. The CDR3 length is 13 residues. Germline values: CDR1 SGDLS, CDR2 YYNGEE. In nucleotides, the CDR3 is TGTGCCAGCAGCCCCCCGGGGTCTAGCGCTAAGTACTTC. Translated, it gives CASSPPGSSAKYF.

Concerning this clone: The sample contains more than one DNA sequence encoding this CDR3. The chain has TRBV19 and TRBJ1-1; weak D call: TRBD1 (5 bases). Trimming took off 0 bases at V and 5 bases at J, with 7 bases between the two ends. The CDR3 extends over 13 amino acids. Germline CDR1 reads LNHDA; CDR2 reads SQIVND (reference sequence). CDR3 region: CASSIDRDTEAFF. DNA for the CDR3: TGTGCCAGTAGTATAGACAGGGATACTGAAGCTTTCTTT.

V and J are TRBV18 and TRBJ2-1, with D possibly matching TRBD2 (6 bases). V was clipped by 0 bases and J by 2 bases, with 14 bases between them. This CDR3 has 17 residues. Germline lookup yields CDR1 KGHSH and CDR2 LQKENI. CDR3 sequence reads: CASSPPGGSGPYNEQFF. DNA for the CDR3: TGTGCCAGCTCACCACCTGGGGGGAGCGGCCCCTACAATGAGCAGTTCTTC.

This clone has only a few counts. CDR3 in DNA: TGTGCCAGTAAACAAGAACAGGGGTTTGACGAGCAGTACTTC. This gives the protein CASKQEQGFDEQYF. V is TRBV19 and J is TRBJ2-7; 7 bases match TRBD1. This CDR3 region has 14 residues. The germline V gene has CDR1 LNHDA and CDR2 SQIVND (reference sequence). With 7 bases clipped from V and 5 bases from J, the junction kept 11 bases outside the gene matches.

V is TRBV9 and J is TRBJ2-2, with 10 nucleotides matching TRBD2. V trimming: 0 bases; J trimming: 5 bases; junction bases outside the gene matches: 1. The CDR3 consists of 15 residues. Looked up from germline, CDR1 is SGDLS and CDR2 is YYNGEE. CDR3 amino acids: CASSVASGGTGELFF. Here the CDR3 DNA reads TGTGCCAGCAGCGTAGCTAGCGGGGGAACCGGGGAGCTGTTTTTT.

This rearrangement joins TRBV27 to TRBJ2-7, with D perhaps matching TRBD2 (5 bases). V lost 3 bases and J 4 bases, leaving 16 bases between the germline ends. CDR3 size: 15 residues. CDR1 MNHEY and CDR2 SMNVEV come from the germline V gene (reference sequence). The CDR3 protein is CASSFLDGGFYEQYF. The CDR3 bases are TGTGCCAGCAGTTTTTTGGACGGCGGGTTTTACGAGCAGTACTTC.